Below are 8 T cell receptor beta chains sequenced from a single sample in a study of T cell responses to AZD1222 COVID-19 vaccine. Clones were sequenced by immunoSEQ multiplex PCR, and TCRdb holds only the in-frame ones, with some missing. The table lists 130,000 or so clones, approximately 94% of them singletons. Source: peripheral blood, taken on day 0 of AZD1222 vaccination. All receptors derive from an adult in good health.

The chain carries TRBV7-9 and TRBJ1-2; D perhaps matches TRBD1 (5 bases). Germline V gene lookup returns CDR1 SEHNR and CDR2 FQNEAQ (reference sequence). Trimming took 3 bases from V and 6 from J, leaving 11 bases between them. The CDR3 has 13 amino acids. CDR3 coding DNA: TGTGCCAGCAGCTTTACAGGATATGATGGCTACACCTTC. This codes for CASSFTGYDGYTF.

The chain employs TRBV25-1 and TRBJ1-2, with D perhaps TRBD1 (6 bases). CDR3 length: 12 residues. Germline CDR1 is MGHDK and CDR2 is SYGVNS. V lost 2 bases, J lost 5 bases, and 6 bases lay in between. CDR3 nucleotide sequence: TGTGCCAGCAGTGAAACAGGGTATGGCTACACCTTC. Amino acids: CASSETGYGYTF.

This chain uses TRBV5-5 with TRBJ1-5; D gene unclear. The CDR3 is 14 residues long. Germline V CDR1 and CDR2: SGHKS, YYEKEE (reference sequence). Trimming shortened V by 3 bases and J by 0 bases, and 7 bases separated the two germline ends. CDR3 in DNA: TGTGCCAGCAGCTCAACGGATAGCAATCAGCCCCAGCATTTT. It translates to CASSSTDSNQPQHF.

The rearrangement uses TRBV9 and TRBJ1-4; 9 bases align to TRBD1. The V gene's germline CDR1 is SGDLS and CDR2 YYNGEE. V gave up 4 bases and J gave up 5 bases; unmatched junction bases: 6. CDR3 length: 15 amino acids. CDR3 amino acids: CASSSGTGHNEKLFF. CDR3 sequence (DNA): TGTGCCAGCAGCTCCGGGACAGGGCACAATGAAAAACTGTTTTTT.

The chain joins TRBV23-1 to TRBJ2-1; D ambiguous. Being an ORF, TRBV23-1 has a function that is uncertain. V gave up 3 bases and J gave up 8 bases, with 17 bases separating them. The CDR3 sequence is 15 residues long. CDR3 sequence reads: CASSHPTCGRDEQFF. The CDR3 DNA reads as TGCGCCAGCAGTCACCCCACCTGCGGAAGGGATGAGCAGTTCTTC.

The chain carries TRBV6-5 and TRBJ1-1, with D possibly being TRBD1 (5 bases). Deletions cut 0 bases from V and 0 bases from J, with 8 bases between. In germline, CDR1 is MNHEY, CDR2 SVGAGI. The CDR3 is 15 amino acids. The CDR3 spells CASSYSTVMNTEAFF. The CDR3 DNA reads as TGTGCCAGCAGTTACTCGACAGTAATGAACACTGAAGCTTTCTTT.

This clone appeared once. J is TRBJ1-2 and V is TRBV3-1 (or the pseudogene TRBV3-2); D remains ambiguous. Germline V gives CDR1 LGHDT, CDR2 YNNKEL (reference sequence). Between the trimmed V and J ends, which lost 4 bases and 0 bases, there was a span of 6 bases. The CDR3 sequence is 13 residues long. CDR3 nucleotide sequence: TGTGCCAGCAGCCTAGAGACTAACTATGGCTACACCTTC. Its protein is CASSLETNYGYTF.

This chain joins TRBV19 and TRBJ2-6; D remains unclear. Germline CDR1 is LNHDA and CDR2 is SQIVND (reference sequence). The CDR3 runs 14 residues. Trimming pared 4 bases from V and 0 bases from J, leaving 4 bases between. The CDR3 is CASSTDSGANVLTF. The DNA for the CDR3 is TGTGCCAGTAGTACAGACTCTGGGGCCAACGTCCTGACTTTC.